One T cell receptor beta chain is described in this entry. The sample belongs to a study of blood T cell repertoires in COVID-19. Study information: The study drew acute and convalescent COVID-19 samples from the United States, Italy and Spain.

Profiling relied on immunoSEQ multiplex PCR, and the TCRdb table lists in-frame clones only, not all of them. This sample carries under 150,000 clones, around nine tenths of them seen once, and the ten largest clones take almost 8.5%. Sequencing input: peripheral blood. This TCR was recovered from a woman in her 70s who had recovered from COVID-19.

CDR3: CASSFTGTGFLNTQYF. The CDR3 region has the DNA TGTGCCAGCAGCTTCACCGGGACAGGGTTTTTAAATACGCAGTATTTT. The chain uses TRBV7-9 and TRBJ2-3; 9 bases match TRBD1. From germline, CDR1 is SEHNR and CDR2 FQNEAQ (reference sequence). CDR3 length: 16 amino acids. The V and J ends lost 3 bases and 7 bases, in that order; junction bases with no gene match: 11.